This entry is about one TCR beta chain. The table came from immunoSEQ multiplex PCR; TCRdb's copy has only in-frame clones and leaves some out. The sample lists 80,000 to 95,000 clones; about 92% were seen once. These data originate in a study of OX40 agonist ivuxolimab in advanced cancers. Study-wide background: At 82.7% male, the cohort had a mean age of 60 years, ranging from roughly 20 to 85.

Germline V gives CDR1 SGHNT, CDR2 YENEEA. Between the trimmed V and J ends, which lost 0 bases and 0 bases, there was a span of 3 bases. The CDR3 runs 15 residues. V and J are TRBV11-3 and TRBJ2-6; D not certain. Sequencing used CD4+ or CD8+ T cells sorted from blood, obtained in a trial of the OX40 agonist ivuxolimab. This receptor was taken from an adult with an advanced solid tumor such as melanoma, head and neck, liver or kidney cancer. As DNA, the CDR3 is TGTGCCAGCAGCTTAGACTCCTCTGGGGCCAACGTCCTGACTTTC. Translation gives CASSLDSSGANVLTF.